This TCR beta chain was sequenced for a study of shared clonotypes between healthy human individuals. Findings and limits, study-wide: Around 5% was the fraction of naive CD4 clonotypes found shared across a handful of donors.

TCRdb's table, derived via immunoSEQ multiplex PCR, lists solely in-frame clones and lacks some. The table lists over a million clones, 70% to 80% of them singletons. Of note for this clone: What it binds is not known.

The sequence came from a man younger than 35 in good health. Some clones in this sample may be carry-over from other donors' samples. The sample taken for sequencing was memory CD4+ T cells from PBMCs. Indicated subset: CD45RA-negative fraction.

The chain's CDR3 is CASSFRTGETQYF. For the CDR3, the DNA is TGTGCCAGCAGCTTTCGTACCGGGGAGACCCAGTACTTC. This chain joins TRBV7-9 and TRBJ2-5, with D unresolved. V lost 3 bases to trimming and J lost 5 bases, with 10 bases between them. CDR3 length: 13 amino acids. The germline V gene has CDR1 SEHNR and CDR2 FQNEAQ (reference sequence).